This T cell receptor beta chain emerged from a study of T-cell memory formation after mild COVID-19. Ten or more counts support this clonotype. Germline V gives CDR1 KGHDR, CDR2 SFDVKD. CDR3 length equals 16 residues. Germline trimming cut 5 bases from V and 5 bases from J; bases unmatched to any gene: 11. TCRdb passed the 5' RACE reads through MiXCR, listing each CDR3 protein once. The table has approximately 260,000 distinct CDR3 sequences, roughly 15% seen once. This sequence was found in a man in his late teens or twenties who had mild COVID-19 (a few samples of this study predate the infection). Cell type and time point are not known. The chain has TRBV24-1 and TRBJ2-3; 8 bases fit TRBD2. The specimen sequenced was PBMCs or a T cell subset sorted from them (not recorded which). This chain's CDR3 is CATSGESGGAEDTQYF. The CDR3 DNA reads as TGTGCCACCAGTGGGGAGTCCGGGGGGGCGGAAGATACGCAGTATTTT.